Reported below is one T cell receptor beta chain. The Seattle patients joined while their infection was active and were tracked longitudinally afterward. Using immunoSEQ multiplex PCR, the repertoire was profiled, and TCRdb retains in-frame clones only, with some absent. The data hold more than 300,000 clones, with more than 70% observed a single time. The length of the CDR3 is 13 residues. The V and J ends lost 0 bases and 6 bases respectively, with 8 bases between them. In germline, CDR1 is SGHTA, CDR2 FQGNSA. This sample is drawn from a study of blood T cell repertoires in COVID-19. For the study at large: Collection of acute and convalescent COVID-19 samples took place in the United States, Italy and Spain.

The TCR sequence derives from a woman aged 70-85 years with COVID-19, enrolled during active disease. This chain connects TRBV7-2 to TRBJ1-1; D unclear. Source material: peripheral blood. The CDR3 coding sequence is TGTGCCAGCAGCTTAGCGCTCCAGGCTGAAGCTTTCTTT. Residues: CASSLALQAEAFF. Combining the CDR3 with reference TRBV7-2 and TRBJ1-1 gives the whole variable domain GAGVSQSPSNKVTEKGKDVELRCDPISGHTALYWYRQSLGQGLEFLIYFQGNSAPDKSGLPSDRFSAERTGGSVSTLTIQRTQQEDSAVYLCASSLALQAEAFFGQGTRLTVV.